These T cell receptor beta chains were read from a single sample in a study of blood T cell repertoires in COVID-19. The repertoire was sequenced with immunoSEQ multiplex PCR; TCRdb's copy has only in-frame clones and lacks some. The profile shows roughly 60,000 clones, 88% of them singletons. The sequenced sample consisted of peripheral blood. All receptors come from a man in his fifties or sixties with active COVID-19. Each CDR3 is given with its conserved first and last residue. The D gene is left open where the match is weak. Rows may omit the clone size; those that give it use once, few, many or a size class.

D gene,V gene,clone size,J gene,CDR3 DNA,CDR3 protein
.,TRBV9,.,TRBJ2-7,TGTGCCAGCAGCGTAGGGAGCCGCGCCTACGAGCAGTACTTC,CASSVGSRAYEQYF
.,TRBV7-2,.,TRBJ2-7,TGTGCCAGCAGCGTCTGGCGTCGACAGTCCTTCTACGAGCAGTACTTC,CASSVWRRQSFYEQYF
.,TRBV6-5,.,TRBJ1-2,TGTGCCAGCAGTCCGGGAATAGGATATGGCTACACCTTC,CASSPGIGYGYTF
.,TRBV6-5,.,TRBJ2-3,TGTGCCAGCAGCCTACTAGGAGATACGCAGTATTTT,CASSLLGDTQYF
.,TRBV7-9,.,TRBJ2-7,TGTGCCAGCAGCGCCGCCAGGGTCGAAAGGGGTTCCTACGAGCAGTACTTC,CASSAARVERGSYEQYF
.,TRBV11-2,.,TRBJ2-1,TGTGCCAGCAGCAACCAACCGGGGGGCCCTTTGGTTGAGCAGTTCTTC,CASSNQPGGPLVEQFF
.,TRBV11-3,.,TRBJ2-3,TGTGCCAGCAGCTTAGCATCAACAGGGCCCAATACGCAGTATTTT,CASSLASTGPNTQYF
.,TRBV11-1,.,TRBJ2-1,TGTGCCAGCAGCTTATCCCAAGGGGTTCAGAATAATGAGCAGTTCTTC,CASSLSQGVQNNEQFF
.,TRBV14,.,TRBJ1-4,TGTGCCAGCAGCCCTCTGGGGGCGGGAGCTAATGAAAAACTGTTTTTT,CASSPLGAGANEKLFF
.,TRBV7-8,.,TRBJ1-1,TGTGCCAGCAGTCCAAGGGGGGGCGCGGTCACTGAAGCTTTCTTT,CASSPRGGAVTEAFF
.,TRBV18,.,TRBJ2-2,TGTGCCAGCTCACCAAGCGTCACCGGGGAGCTGTTTTTT,CASSPSVTGELFF
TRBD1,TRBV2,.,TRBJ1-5,TGTGCCAGCAGTCGATCAGGGGGAAGCAATCAGCCCCAGCATTTT,CASSRSGGSNQPQHF
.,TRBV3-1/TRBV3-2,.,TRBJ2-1,TGTGCCAGCAGCCAAGCTAGTTGGGAGCAGTTCTTC,CASSQASWEQFF
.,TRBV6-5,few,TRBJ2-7,TGTGCCAGCAGTCGCACGGGACTGTGGGACGAGCAGTACTTC,CASSRTGLWDEQYF
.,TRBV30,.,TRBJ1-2,TGTGCTGGGGCACTCAACTATGGCTACACCTTC,CAGALNYGYTF
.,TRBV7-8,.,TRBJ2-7,TGTGCCAGCAGTAGGAGGTCTTCCTACGAGCAGTACTTC,CASSRRSSYEQYF
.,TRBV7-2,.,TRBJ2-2,TGTGCCAGCCTCTTAATGCGGGACACCGGGGAGCTGTTTTTT,CASLLMRDTGELFF
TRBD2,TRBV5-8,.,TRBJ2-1,TGTGCCAGCAGCGGGATACTAGCGGGTCTCTCCTACAATGAGCAGTTCTTC,CASSGILAGLSYNEQFF
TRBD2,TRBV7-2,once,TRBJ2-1,TGTGCCAGCAGCCCGTCGACTAGCTTGAATGAGCAGTTCTTC,CASSPSTSLNEQFF
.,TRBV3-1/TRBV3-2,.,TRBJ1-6,TGTGCCAGCAGCCACGGGAGGAGCTCCTATAATTCACCCCTCCACTTT,CASSHGRSSYNSPLHF
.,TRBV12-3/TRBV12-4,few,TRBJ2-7,TGTGCCAGTCAGCGGAGCCACTACGAGCAGTACTTC,CASQRSHYEQYF
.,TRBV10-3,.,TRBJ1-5,TGTGCCATCACCCAGGGGCAAGGGCAGCCCCAGCATTTT,CAITQGQGQPQHF
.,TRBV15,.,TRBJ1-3,TGTGCCACCGCGGAAGAGGGAAACACCATATATTTT,CATAEEGNTIYF